This entry describes one TCR beta chain. The data were taken from a study of blood T cell repertoires in COVID-19. For the study at large: Sites in the United States, Italy and Spain provided acute and convalescent COVID-19 samples. PBMCs, B-cell-depleted T cells, or T cells were the source of the cDNA or gDNA that made up the material.

Residents of about two dozen US areas, aged about 18 to 89 years, made up the participants. Cohorts were based on clinical histories the participants reported. Per the germline V gene, CDR1 is MGHDK and CDR2 is SYGVNS. V dropped 3 bases and J dropped 10 bases, with 15 bases sitting between them. The CDR3 consists of 14 residues. The method was immunoSEQ multiplex PCR; TCRdb's version includes in-frame clones alone and lacks a portion of them. The sample has over 250,000 clones, around 80% seen once. V usage is TRBV25-1 and J usage is TRBJ1-4; tentative D call: TRBD1 (6 bases). Sequences were obtained from PBMCs or T cells enriched from blood (not recorded which). The sequence came from a man under 40 with acute COVID-19. CDR3 in amino acids: CASSEDSGLGKLFF. For the CDR3, the DNA is TGTGCCAGCAGTGAGGACAGTGGTCTTGGAAAACTGTTTTTT.